This T cell receptor beta chain was identified in a study of T cell responses to AZD1222 COVID-19 vaccine. The study's findings and limits: Spike was spanned by vaccine-associated CD4 TCRs, which were dominant at 160-218 and 743-854.

Germline CDR1 SGHNT, CDR2 YYREEE (reference sequence). CDR3 length: 14 amino acids. The V end was cut by 3 bases, the J end by 2 bases, with 11 bases between. Method: immunoSEQ multiplex PCR; TCRdb's copy keeps in-frame clones and lacks some. The data show around 100,000 clones, more than 70% seen once. This clone occurred a few times. What it binds is unknown. Sequencing used peripheral blood, obtained on day 0 of AZD1222 vaccination. The chain joins TRBV5-4 to TRBJ1-1, with D possibly matching TRBD1 (5 bases). The sequence was obtained from an adult in good health. CDR3 region: CASSSPDRNTEAFF. DNA for the CDR3: TGTGCCAGCAGCTCCCCAGACAGAAACACTGAAGCTTTCTTT. Drawing the rest from reference TRBV5-4 and TRBJ1-1, the complete variable domain is ETGVTQSPTHLIKTRGQQVTLRCSSQSGHNTVSWYQQALGQGPQFIFQYYREEENGRGNFPPRFSGLQFPNYSSELNVNALELDDSALYLCASSSPDRNTEAFFGQGTRLTVV.